This TCR beta chain was documented in a study of cytomegalovirus exposure and HLA in healthy donors. Both 60 Vbeta primers and 13 Jbeta primers went into the PCR. The repertoire was sequenced with immunoSEQ multiplex PCR; TCRdb's copy has only in-frame clones and lacks some. The data contain roughly 150,000 clones, roughly 75% of them singletons. The junction had 2 bases not matched to a gene; V was cut back by 0 bases and J by 1 base. CDR3 length: 15 residues. The germline V gene encodes CDR1 LGHNA and CDR2 YSLEER. This clone was counted between two and nine times. Its antigen is unknown. Study-level results: An analysis was carried out later, and it reportedly showed fewer N-insertions in an Asian-associated ancestry cluster than the approximately 700-donor mean.

The sequence derives from a female donor in good health and CMV-seronegative. J is TRBJ1-1 and V is TRBV4-3; the match to TRBD1 covers 7 bases. The source material was PBMCs. In DNA form, the CDR3 reads TGCGCCAGCAGCCAAGAAGAGGGGGCGAACACTGAAGCTTTCTTT. The encoded protein is CASSQEEGANTEAFF.